Presented here are 25 T cell receptor beta chains from one specimen sequenced in a study of blood T cell repertoires in COVID-19 (dated by TCRdb to 2018 to 2020). The method was the immunoSEQ multiplex PCR assay. This immuneACCESS table, as held by TCRdb, lists in-frame sequences with V and J called but not all clones. Of the missing ones, under half trace to an unresolved V gene in checked studies; the others have no known cause. The sample table shows roughly 260,000 clones, and under 95% are seen once. Around 2% of the sample lies in the top ten. Sequenced sample: PBMCs or T cells enriched from blood (not recorded which). These receptors were collected from a woman aged 18 to 35 who had recovered from COVID-19.

V gene TRBV5-1 combines with J gene TRBJ2-3, with TRBD2 matching 13 bases. V lost 3 bases to trimming and J lost 5 bases; unmatched junction nucleotides: 6. The CDR3 contains 16 residues. Germline values: CDR1 SGHRS, CDR2 YFSETQ. Written as DNA, the CDR3 is TGCGCCAGCAGCTCCGGGACTAGCGGGATCGGAGATACGCAGTATTTT. It yields the protein CASSSGTSGIGDTQYF.

The rearrangement joins TRBV19 to TRBJ2-1, with 12 bases lining up with TRBD2. This CDR3 region has 16 residues. Germline V gene lookup returns CDR1 LNHDA and CDR2 SQIVND (reference sequence). The V and J ends lost 6 bases and 8 bases, in that order; junction bases with no gene match: 11. As DNA, the CDR3 is TGTGCCAGTAGCAGAGGTACACTAGCGGGAGGATATGAGCAGTTCTTC. It codes for CASSRGTLAGGYEQFF.

The chain joins TRBV2 to TRBJ1-1; the D is unclear. Deletions cut 5 bases from V and 4 bases from J, with 14 bases between. This CDR3 is built from 14 residues. Germline-derived CDR1 and CDR2 are SNHLY and FYNNEI. The CDR3 loop is CASSRRFVATEAFF. In DNA, the CDR3 is TGTGCCAGCAGTAGGAGGTTCGTGGCCACTGAAGCTTTCTTT.

The chain joins TRBV18 to TRBJ1-5; D gene ambiguous. This CDR3 has 16 amino acids. Germline CDR1 and CDR2: KGHSH and LQKENI. Deletions cut 1 base from V and 1 base from J, with 11 bases between. Here the CDR3 DNA reads TGTGCCAGCTCACCACGGGTCCGGAGGAGCAATCAGCCCCAGCATTTT. Translating it yields CASSPRVRRSNQPQHF.

The V gene is TRBV28, the J gene TRBJ1-2, with 7 bases matching TRBD1. With 7 bases clipped from V and 8 bases from J, the junction kept 10 bases outside the gene matches. The CDR3 covers 13 residues. CDR1 and CDR2 (germline): MDHEN, SYDVKM. The CDR3 DNA reads as TGTGCCAGCATTGATCCGGGACAGAGGGGCTACACCTTC. Protein product: CASIDPGQRGYTF.

The chain has TRBV18 and TRBJ1-2; 9 bases match TRBD1. This CDR3 is built from 17 residues. Per germline, CDR1 KGHSH and CDR2 LQKENI. The J segment lost 0 bases and the V segment lost 1 base, leaving 6 bases of the junction unmatched. In nucleotides, the CDR3 is TGTGCCAGCTCACCACTTCCGGGACAGGGATCTAACTATGGCTACACCTTC. This gives the protein CASSPLPGQGSNYGYTF. The whole variable domain, remainder taken from reference TRBV18 and TRBJ1-2, is NAGVMQNPRHLVRRRGQEARLRCSPMKGHSHVYWYRQLPEEGLKFMVYLQKENIIDESGMPKERFSAEFPKEGPSILRIQQVVRGDSAAYFCASSPLPGQGSNYGYTFGSGTRLTVV.

This clone was observed once. The chain has TRBV7-2 and TRBJ2-2, with 12 bases matching TRBD2. V trimming: 4 bases; J trimming: 2 bases; junction bases outside the gene matches: 5. This CDR3 has 17 residues. Germline V lookup: CDR1 SGHTA, CDR2 FQGNSA. The DNA of the CDR3 is TGTGCCAGCAGCTCCCCTAGCGGGGGGGCCAACACCGGGGAGCTGTTTTTT. This codes for CASSSPSGGANTGELFF. Full variable domain (outside the CDR3, taken from reference TRBV7-2 and TRBJ2-2): GAGVSQSPSNKVTEKGKDVELRCDPISGHTALYWYRQSLGQGLEFLIYFQGNSAPDKSGLPSDRFSAERTGGSVSTLTIQRTQQEDSAVYLCASSSPSGGANTGELFFGEGSRLTVL.

Comment on this clone: The germline gene is not matched at one end of the junction; a read error may be the cause. V gene TRBV7-2 combines with J gene TRBJ2-1, with 8 bases that match TRBD2. Germline V CDR1 and CDR2: SGHTA, FQGNSA. CDR3 length: 12 amino acids. CDR3 DNA: TGTGCCAGCAGCCCAGGGCGGGGGGAGAAGCTCTTC. Its translation: CASSPGRGEKLF.

The chain has TRBV15 and TRBJ2-3; D might be TRBD2 (6 bases). Germline V CDR1 and CDR2: LNHNV, YYDKDF (reference sequence). The CDR3 contains 14 residues. The germline V and J ends were trimmed by 5 bases and 3 bases, with 12 bases remaining between them. The CDR3 loop is CATSRAGRTDTQYF. The CDR3 coding sequence is TGTGCCACCAGCCGTGCAGGGAGGACAGATACGCAGTATTTT.

V and J are TRBV7-2 and TRBJ1-2; 10 bases map to TRBD1. With 5 bases clipped from V and 4 bases from J, the junction kept 7 bases outside the gene matches. Germline V gene lookup returns CDR1 SGHTA and CDR2 FQGNSA. The CDR3 extends over 15 amino acids. CDR3 amino acids: CASSVTGTGAYGYTF. CDR3 in DNA: TGTGCCAGCAGCGTCACCGGGACAGGGGCCTATGGCTACACCTTC. Full variable domain (outside the CDR3, taken from reference TRBV7-2 and TRBJ1-2): GAGVSQSPSNKVTEKGKDVELRCDPISGHTALYWYRQSLGQGLEFLIYFQGNSAPDKSGLPSDRFSAERTGGSVSTLTIQRTQQEDSAVYLCASSVTGTGAYGYTFGSGTRLTVV.

This chain links TRBV11-3 with TRBJ2-3; no clear D. Germline V CDR1 and CDR2: SGHNT, YENEEA. The CDR3 consists of 15 residues. The V end lost 4 bases, the J end lost 2 bases, and 13 bases lay between the germline ends. CDR3 amino acids: CASSSLSPNTDTQYF. As DNA, the CDR3 is TGTGCCAGCAGCTCACTTAGCCCTAACACAGATACGCAGTATTTT.

V usage is TRBV5-1 and J usage is TRBJ1-1, with 7 nucleotides matching TRBD1. J lost 5 bases, V lost 0 bases, and 7 bases had no gene match. The CDR3 contains 15 residues. In germline, CDR1 is SGHRS, CDR2 YFSETQ. The CDR3 sequence: CASSLEGGGWTEAFF. DNA of the CDR3: TGCGCCAGCAGCTTGGAAGGAGGGGGCTGGACTGAAGCTTTCTTT.

V and J are TRBV25-1 and TRBJ2-2; D is possibly TRBD1 (6 bases). This CDR3 has 14 amino acids. Looked up from germline, CDR1 is MGHDK and CDR2 is SYGVNS. V was cut by 2 bases and J by 7 bases, with 11 bases left in between. The CDR3 region is CASSENRDVGELFF. Here the CDR3 DNA reads TGTGCCAGCAGTGAAAACAGGGACGTCGGGGAGCTGTTTTTT.

This rearrangement joins TRBV18 to TRBJ1-2, with TRBD1 matching 8 bases. In germline, CDR1 is KGHSH, CDR2 LQKENI. This CDR3 contains 15 residues. After removal of 3 bases from V and 4 bases from J, the junction contained 7 bases not matched to a gene. The CDR3 region is CASSPASTGGYGYTF. CDR3 in DNA: TGTGCCAGCTCACCCGCCTCCACAGGGGGCTATGGCTACACCTTC.

This clone has only one observation. This chain joins TRBV3-1 (or the pseudogene TRBV3-2) and TRBJ2-1; 10 bases line up with TRBD2. Per germline, CDR1 LGHDT and CDR2 YNNKEL (reference sequence). V lost 6 bases, J lost 2 bases, and 13 bases stayed unmatched. There are 18 residues in the CDR3. The CDR3 loop reads CASSLFLTSGSTYNEQFF. CDR3 nucleotides: TGTGCCAGCAGTCTTTTCCTGACTAGCGGGTCTACCTACAATGAGCAGTTCTTC.

The rearrangement joins TRBV28 to TRBJ2-7; TRBD1 matches 9 bases. The germline V gene has CDR1 MDHEN and CDR2 SYDVKM. The V gene end was trimmed by 6 bases and the J gene end by 0 bases; junction bases not matched to a gene: 12. This CDR3 is built from 17 residues. This chain's CDR3 is CASSLEGQGYYSYEQYF. The CDR3 nucleotides are TGTGCCAGCAGCCTAGAGGGACAGGGATATTACTCCTACGAGCAGTACTTC.

This clone was found once. The genes are TRBV29-1 and TRBJ2-4; 15 bases match TRBD2. CDR3 length equals 18 residues. J was trimmed by 1 base and V by 6 bases; bases with no gene match: 10. From germline, CDR1 is SQVTM and CDR2 ANQGSEA. The CDR3 coding sequence is TGCAGCGTAGGGACCGGGACTAGCGGGAGGTCGGCCAAAAACATTCAGTACTTC. Its translation: CSVGTGTSGRSAKNIQYF.

V is TRBV4-1 and J is TRBJ2-1, with 8 positions matching TRBD2. V was clipped by 3 bases and J by 3 bases; unmatched bases: 10. The germline V gene has CDR1 MGHRA and CDR2 YSYEKL. The CDR3 has 17 residues. In DNA, the CDR3 is TGCGCCAGCAGCCAGGATCGGAGCGGGAGTAGCTACAATGAGCAGTTCTTC. Amino acids: CASSQDRSGSSYNEQFF.

This clone was seen just once. The genes are TRBV15 and TRBJ2-2, with D uncertain. Germline CDR1 and CDR2: LNHNV and YYDKDF (reference sequence). The CDR3 sequence is 17 residues long. Trimming left V 0 bases short and J 0 bases short, with 11 bases between. CDR3 sequence (DNA): TGTGCCACCAGCAGAGATTACGGCGGCCCGAACACCGGGGAGCTGTTTTTT. This gives the protein CATSRDYGGPNTGELFF.

The V gene is TRBV9, the J gene TRBJ2-3; D ambiguous. In germline, CDR1 is SGDLS, CDR2 YYNGEE. This CDR3 spans 16 amino acids. The V and J ends lost 4 bases and 1 base respectively, with 16 bases between them. CDR3 bases: TGTGCCAGCAGCCCCCAGTCTTTTCGGGGCACAGATACGCAGTATTTT. Translated, it gives CASSPQSFRGTDTQYF.

The V and J genes are TRBV5-6 and TRBJ2-5, with TRBD2 as a possible D gene (5 bases). The germline CDR1 and CDR2 sequences are SGHDT and YYEEEE. The CDR3 consists of 13 residues. The V end was cut by 0 bases, the J end by 5 bases, with 8 bases between. CDR3 protein: CASSLGRRETQYF. Here the CDR3 DNA reads TGTGCCAGCAGCTTGGGTAGGAGGGAGACCCAGTACTTC.

This rearrangement joins TRBV9 to TRBJ1-4, with D possibly TRBD1 on 5 matching bases. Germline V gene sequence: CDR1 SGDLS, CDR2 YYNGEE. Trimming took off 0 bases at V and 7 bases at J, with 16 bases between the two ends. The length of the CDR3 is 16 residues. In nucleotides, the CDR3 is TGTGCCAGCAGCGTAGATTTGGCCCGCGGGACTGAAAAACTGTTTTTT. This sequence encodes CASSVDLARGTEKLFF.

The V call is TRBV19, the J call TRBJ1-6, with D tentatively TRBD1 (6 bases). The ends were cut back, 2 bases at V and 5 bases at J, with 10 bases in the middle. The CDR3 sequence is 15 residues long. Germline-derived CDR1 and CDR2 are LNHDA and SQIVND (reference sequence). CDR3 DNA: TGTGCCAGTAGTATAAGGACAGAAGATAATTCACCCCTCCACTTT. Translation gives CASSIRTEDNSPLHF.

CDR3 in amino acids: CASSYSQNYGYTF. The DNA for the CDR3 is TGTGCCAGCAGCTACAGCCAGAACTATGGCTACACCTTC. The V gene is TRBV11-2, the J gene TRBJ1-2; D is undetermined. The CDR3 has 13 residues. V lost 4 bases, J lost 2 bases, and 8 bases lay in between. The V gene's germline CDR1 is SGHAT and CDR2 FQNNGV.

This sequence joins TRBV7-8 and TRBJ1-1; perhaps TRBD1 as D (5 bases). V gave up 3 bases and J gave up 3 bases, with 14 bases separating them. The CDR3 extends over 15 amino acids. Germline V gene sequence: CDR1 SGHVS, CDR2 FQNEAQ. The CDR3 here is CASSLGGNGDTEAFF. Here the CDR3 DNA reads TGTGCCAGCAGCTTGGGGGGAAATGGAGACACTGAAGCTTTCTTT.